The present T cell receptor beta chain was sequenced within a study of Ad26.COV2.S vaccination and SARS-CoV-2 variants. Study details: Donor was one of the participants in the Ad26.COV2.S arm of the COV1001 trial. Once, or twice with 56 days between doses, Ad26.COV2.S was given intramuscularly.

The treatment: about 20 received Ad26.COV2.S at low or high dose, single or two shots; about 5 received placebo; per-sample allocation not given. Samples analyzed were those drawn on day 63 after the first vaccine or placebo injection. A Boston adult aged 18-55 years was the donor. The germline CDR1 and CDR2 sequences are SGHDN and FVKESK. The germline V and J ends were trimmed by 0 bases and 1 base, with 8 bases remaining between them. The CDR3 sequence is 15 residues long. The data were produced by immunoSEQ multiplex PCR, yet TCRdb's version contains in-frame clones alone and is incomplete. The sample holds 250,000 or so clones, roughly 89% seen once.

The sequence came from a person aged 18-60 years who received the Ad26.COV2.S COVID-19 vaccine or a placebo. The chain combines TRBV14 with TRBJ2-3; the D is unclear. Specimen: peripheral blood, collected in a trial of Ad26.COV2.S vaccine versus placebo. In DNA form, the CDR3 reads TGTGCCAGCAGCCAAGAGCGTTTTCGCACAGATACGCAGTATTTT. Amino acid sequence: CASSQERFRTDTQYF.